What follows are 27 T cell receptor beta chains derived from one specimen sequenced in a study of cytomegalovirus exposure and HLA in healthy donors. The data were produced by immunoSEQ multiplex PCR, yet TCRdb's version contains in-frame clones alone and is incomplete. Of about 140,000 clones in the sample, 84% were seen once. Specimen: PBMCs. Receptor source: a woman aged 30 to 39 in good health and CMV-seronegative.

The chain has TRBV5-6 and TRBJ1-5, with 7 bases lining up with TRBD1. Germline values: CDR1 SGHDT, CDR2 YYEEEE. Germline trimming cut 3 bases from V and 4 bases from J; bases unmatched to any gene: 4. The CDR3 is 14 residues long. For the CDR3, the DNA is TGTGCCAGCAGCTCTACAGGGGATAATCAGCCCCAGCATTTT. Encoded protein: CASSSTGDNQPQHF.

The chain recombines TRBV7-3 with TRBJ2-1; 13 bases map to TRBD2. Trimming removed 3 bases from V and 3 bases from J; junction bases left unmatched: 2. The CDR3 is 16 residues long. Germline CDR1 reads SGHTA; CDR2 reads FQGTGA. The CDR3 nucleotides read TGTGCCAGCAGCTTGGGACTAGCGGGGATCTACAATGAGCAGTTCTTC. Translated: CASSLGLAGIYNEQFF.

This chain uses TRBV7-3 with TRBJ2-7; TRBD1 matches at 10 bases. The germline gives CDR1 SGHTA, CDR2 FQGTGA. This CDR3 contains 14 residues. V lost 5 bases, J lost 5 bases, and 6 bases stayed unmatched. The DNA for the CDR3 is TGTGCCAGCAGCCGGTCCGGGACAGGGGACGAGCAGTACTTC. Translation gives CASSRSGTGDEQYF.

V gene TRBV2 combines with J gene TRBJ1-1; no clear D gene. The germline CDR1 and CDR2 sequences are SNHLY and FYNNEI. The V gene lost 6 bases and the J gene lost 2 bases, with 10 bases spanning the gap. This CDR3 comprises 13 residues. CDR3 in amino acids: CASRLDINTEAFF. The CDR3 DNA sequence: TGTGCCAGCAGGCTCGACATAAACACTGAAGCTTTCTTT.

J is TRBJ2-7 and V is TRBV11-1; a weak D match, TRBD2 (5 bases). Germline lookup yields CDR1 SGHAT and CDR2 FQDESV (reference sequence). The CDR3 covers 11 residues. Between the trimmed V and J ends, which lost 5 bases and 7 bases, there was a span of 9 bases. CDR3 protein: CASSRGREQYF. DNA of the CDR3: TGTGCCAGCAGCCGGGGTAGGGAGCAGTACTTC.

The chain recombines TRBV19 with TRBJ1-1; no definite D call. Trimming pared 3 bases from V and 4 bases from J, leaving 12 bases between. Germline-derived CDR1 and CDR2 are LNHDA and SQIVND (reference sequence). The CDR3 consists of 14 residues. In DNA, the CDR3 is TGTGCCAGTAGTATCCCAGAGGGAATCACTGAAGCTTTCTTT. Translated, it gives CASSIPEGITEAFF.

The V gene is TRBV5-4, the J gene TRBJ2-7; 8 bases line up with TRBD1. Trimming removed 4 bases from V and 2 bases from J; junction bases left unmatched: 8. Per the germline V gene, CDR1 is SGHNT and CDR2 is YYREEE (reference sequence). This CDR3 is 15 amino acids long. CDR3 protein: CASSKSGQGTYEQYF. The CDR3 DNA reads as TGTGCCAGCAGCAAGAGCGGACAGGGAACCTACGAGCAGTACTTC.

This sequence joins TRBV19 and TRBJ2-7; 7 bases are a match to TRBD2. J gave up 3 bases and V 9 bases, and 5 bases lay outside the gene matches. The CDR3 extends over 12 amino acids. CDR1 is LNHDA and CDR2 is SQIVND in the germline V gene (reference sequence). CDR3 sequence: CARGTTYYEQYF. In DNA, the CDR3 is TGTGCCAGAGGGACTACATACTACGAGCAGTACTTC.

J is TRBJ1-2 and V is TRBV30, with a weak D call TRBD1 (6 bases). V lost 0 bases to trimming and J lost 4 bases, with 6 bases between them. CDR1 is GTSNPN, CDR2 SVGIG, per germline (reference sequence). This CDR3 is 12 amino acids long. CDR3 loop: CAWSVRGYGYTF. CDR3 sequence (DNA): TGTGCCTGGAGTGTCAGGGGCTATGGCTACACCTTC.

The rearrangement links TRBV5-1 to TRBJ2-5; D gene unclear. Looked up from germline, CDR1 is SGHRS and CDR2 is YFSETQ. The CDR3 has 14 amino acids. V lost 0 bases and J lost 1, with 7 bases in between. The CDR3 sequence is CASSLGYPQETQYF. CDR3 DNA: TGCGCCAGCAGCTTGGGCTACCCCCAAGAGACCCAGTACTTC.

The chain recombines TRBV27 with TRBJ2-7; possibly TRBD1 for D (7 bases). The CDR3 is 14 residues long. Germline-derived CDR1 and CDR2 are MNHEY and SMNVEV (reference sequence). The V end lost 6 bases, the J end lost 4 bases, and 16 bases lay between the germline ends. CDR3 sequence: CASRPRGAPYEQYF. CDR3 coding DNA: TGTGCCAGCAGGCCCAGGGGGGCCCCTTACGAGCAGTACTTC.

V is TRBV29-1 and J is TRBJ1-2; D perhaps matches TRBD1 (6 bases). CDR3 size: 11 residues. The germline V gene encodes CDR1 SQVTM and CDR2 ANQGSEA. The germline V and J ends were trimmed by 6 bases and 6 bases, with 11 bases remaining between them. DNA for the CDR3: TGCAGCGTCACAGGGAGAAATGGCTACACCTTC. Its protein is CSVTGRNGYTF.

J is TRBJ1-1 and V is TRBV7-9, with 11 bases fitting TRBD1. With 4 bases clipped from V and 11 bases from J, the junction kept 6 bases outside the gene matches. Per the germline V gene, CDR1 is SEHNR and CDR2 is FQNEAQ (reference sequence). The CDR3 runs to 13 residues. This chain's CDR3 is CASSSGQGANAFF. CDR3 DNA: TGTGCCAGCAGCTCCGGACAGGGGGCAAACGCTTTCTTT.

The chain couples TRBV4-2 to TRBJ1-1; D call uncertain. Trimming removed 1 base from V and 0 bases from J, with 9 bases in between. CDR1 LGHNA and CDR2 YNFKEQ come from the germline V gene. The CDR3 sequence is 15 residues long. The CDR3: CASSQVTSMNTEAFF. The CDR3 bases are TGTGCCAGCAGCCAAGTAACCAGTATGAACACTGAAGCTTTCTTT.

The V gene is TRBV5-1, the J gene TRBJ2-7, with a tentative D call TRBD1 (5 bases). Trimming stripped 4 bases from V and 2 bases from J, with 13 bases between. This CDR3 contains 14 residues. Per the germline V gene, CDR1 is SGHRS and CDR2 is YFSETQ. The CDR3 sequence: CASSVDRATYEQYF. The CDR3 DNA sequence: TGCGCCAGCAGCGTTGACAGAGCTACCTACGAGCAGTACTTC.

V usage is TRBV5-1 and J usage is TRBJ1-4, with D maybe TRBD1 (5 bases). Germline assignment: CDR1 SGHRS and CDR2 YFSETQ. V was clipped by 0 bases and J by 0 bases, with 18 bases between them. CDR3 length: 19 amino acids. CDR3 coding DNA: TGCGCCAGCAGCTTGGTTATCCAGGGCCCGAAAACAACTAATGAAAAACTGTTTTTT. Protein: CASSLVIQGPKTTNEKLFF.

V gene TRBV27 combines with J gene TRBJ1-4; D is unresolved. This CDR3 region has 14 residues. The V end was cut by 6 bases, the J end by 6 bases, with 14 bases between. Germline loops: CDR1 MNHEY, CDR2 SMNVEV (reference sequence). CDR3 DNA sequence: TGTGCCAGCAGCCCGCGCGGGCGGTATGAAAAACTGTTTTTT. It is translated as CASSPRGRYEKLFF.

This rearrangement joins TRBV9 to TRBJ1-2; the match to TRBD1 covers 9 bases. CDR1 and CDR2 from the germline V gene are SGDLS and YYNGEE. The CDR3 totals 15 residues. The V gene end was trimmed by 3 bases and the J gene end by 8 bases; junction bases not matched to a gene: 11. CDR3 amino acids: CASSGVHRGRVGYTF. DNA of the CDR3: TGTGCCAGCAGCGGGGTCCACAGGGGGCGCGTGGGCTACACCTTC.

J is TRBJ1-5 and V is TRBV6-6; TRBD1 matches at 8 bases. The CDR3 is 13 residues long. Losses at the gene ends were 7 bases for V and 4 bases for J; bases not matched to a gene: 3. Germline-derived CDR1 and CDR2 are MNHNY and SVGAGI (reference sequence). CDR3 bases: TGTGCCAGCACCGGACAGGGAAATCAGCCCCAGCATTTT. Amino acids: CASTGQGNQPQHF.

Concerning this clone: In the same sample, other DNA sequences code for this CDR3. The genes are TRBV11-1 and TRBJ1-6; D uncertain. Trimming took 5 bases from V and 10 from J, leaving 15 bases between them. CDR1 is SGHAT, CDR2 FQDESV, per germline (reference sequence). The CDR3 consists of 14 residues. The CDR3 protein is CASSLYRGRSPLHF. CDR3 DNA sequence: TGTGCCAGCAGCCTCTACAGAGGGCGGTCACCCCTCCACTTT.

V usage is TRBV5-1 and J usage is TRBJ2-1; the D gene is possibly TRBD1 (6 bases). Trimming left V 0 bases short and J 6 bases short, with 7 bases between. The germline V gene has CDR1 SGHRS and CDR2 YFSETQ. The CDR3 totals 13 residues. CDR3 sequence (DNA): TGCGCCAGCAGCTTGGACAGGGTCAATGAGCAGTTCTTC. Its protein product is CASSLDRVNEQFF.

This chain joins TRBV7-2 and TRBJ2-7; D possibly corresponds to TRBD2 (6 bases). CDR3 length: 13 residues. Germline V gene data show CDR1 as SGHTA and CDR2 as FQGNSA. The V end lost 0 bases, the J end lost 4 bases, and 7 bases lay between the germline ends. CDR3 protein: CASSLAGGYEQYF. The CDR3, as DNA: TGTGCCAGCAGCTTAGCGGGGGGATACGAGCAGTACTTC. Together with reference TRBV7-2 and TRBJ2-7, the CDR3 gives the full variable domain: GAGVSQSPSNKVTEKGKDVELRCDPISGHTALYWYRQSLGQGLEFLIYFQGNSAPDKSGLPSDRFSAERTGGSVSTLTIQRTQQEDSAVYLCASSLAGGYEQYFGPGTRLTVT.

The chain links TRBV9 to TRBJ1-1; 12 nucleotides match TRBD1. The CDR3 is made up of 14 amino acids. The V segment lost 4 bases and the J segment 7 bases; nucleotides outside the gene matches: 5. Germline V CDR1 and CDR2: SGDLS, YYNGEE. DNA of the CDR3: TGTGCCAGCAGCACCAGGGACAGGGGGCTTGAAGCTTTCTTT. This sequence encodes CASSTRDRGLEAFF.

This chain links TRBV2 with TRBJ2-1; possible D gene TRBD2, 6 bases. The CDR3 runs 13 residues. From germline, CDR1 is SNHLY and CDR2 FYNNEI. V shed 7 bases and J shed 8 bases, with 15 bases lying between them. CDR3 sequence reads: CASKRERRDEQFF. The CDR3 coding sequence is TGTGCCAGCAAAAGGGAGCGGAGGGATGAGCAGTTCTTC. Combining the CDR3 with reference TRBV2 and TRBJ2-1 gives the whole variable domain EPEVTQTPSHQVTQMGQEVILRCVPISNHLYFYWYRQILGQKVEFLVSFYNNEISEKSEIFDDQFSVERPDGSNFTLKIRSTKLEDSAMYFCASKRERRDEQFFGPGTRLTVL.

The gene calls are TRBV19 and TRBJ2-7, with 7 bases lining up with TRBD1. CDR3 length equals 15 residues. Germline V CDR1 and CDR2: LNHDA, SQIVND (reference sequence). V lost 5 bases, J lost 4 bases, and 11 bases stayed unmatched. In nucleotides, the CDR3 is TGTGCCAGTAGTCCTCGGACAGGAACGCCGTACGAGCAGTACTTC. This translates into CASSPRTGTPYEQYF.

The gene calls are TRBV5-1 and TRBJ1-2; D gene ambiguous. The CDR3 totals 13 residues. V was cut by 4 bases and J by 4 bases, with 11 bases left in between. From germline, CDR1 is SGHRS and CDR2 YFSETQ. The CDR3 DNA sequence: TGCGCCAGCAGCCCAGAGGGTAGCTATGGCTACACCTTC. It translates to CASSPEGSYGYTF.

CDR3 in DNA: TGTGCCAGCTCAAACAGTGGTCAGGGGGCAAAACTGTTTTTT. Its protein product is CASSNSGQGAKLFF. This chain connects TRBV18 to TRBJ1-4; 8 bases line up with TRBD1. The trim removed 5 bases at V and 10 bases at J, leaving 9 bases unmatched. The germline CDR1 and CDR2 sequences are KGHSH and LQKENI. The CDR3 spans 14 residues.